These T cell receptor beta chains were read from a single sample in a study of blood T cells in healthy people across ages. TCRdb fed the 5' RACE reads into MiXCR, producing one record per CDR3 protein. The sample comprises roughly 800,000 distinct CDR3 sequences, 58% of which are singletons, and about 20% rests with the top ten. Sequencing was done on a sample of blood. Every receptor here comes from a man aged 30 to 39 in good health. Both conserved end residues are part of each CDR3. The D gene is left open where the match is weak. Rows give clone size only sometimes, using once, few, many, or a class for an expanded clone.

CDR3nt	CDR3aa	d_gene	v_gene	j_gene	abundance
TGTGCCAGTAGCGGGGTCATCTACAATGAGCAGTACTTC	CASSGVIYNEQYF	TRBD2	TRBV3-1	TRBJ2-7	-
TGCAGTGCTAGAGATTGGGGGAACAGGGGAATCAATTCACCCCTCCACTTT	CSARDWGNRGINSPLHF	TRBD1	TRBV20-1	TRBJ1-6	-
TGTGCCAGCAGCTTAGTAGGAGGGGCTCTTAACATTCAGTACTTC	CASSLVGGALNIQYF	-	TRBV7-2	TRBJ2-4	few
TGTGCCAGCAGCAGTCAAACAGGATCTGAAGCTTTCTTT	CASSSQTGSEAFF	-	TRBV9	TRBJ1-1	few
TGTGCCAGCAGCCAAGACCACAGGAAAAGGGTTAACTATGGCTACACCTTC	CASSQDHRKRVNYGYTF	-	TRBV3-1	TRBJ1-2	-
TGTGCCACCAACCCGGGACAGGGACGTATCGAGCAGTACTTC	CATNPGQGRIEQYF	TRBD1	TRBV15	TRBJ2-7	once
TGCAGTGCTTTCTCCCAAGGACAGGGAGAGGGGACAAGCTATGGCTACACCTTC	CSAFSQGQGEGTSYGYTF	TRBD1	TRBV20-1	TRBJ1-2	-
TGTGCCAGCGAGGACCTTAACTATGGCTACACCTTC	CASEDLNYGYTF	-	TRBV7-9	TRBJ1-2	-
TGTGCCAGCAGCCTCTCGTCGGGCGGAGGGGCCAACGTCCTGACTTTC	CASSLSSGGGANVLTF	-	TRBV7-6	TRBJ2-6	-
TGCAGTGCCCCTTCCCGGGACCCAAAGAGCTCCTACAATGAGCAGTTCTTC	CSAPSRDPKSSYNEQFF	-	TRBV20-1	TRBJ2-1	-
TGTGCCAGCACCCAACTCAGGGGAGCTTACAATGAGCAGTTCTTC	CASTQLRGAYNEQFF	-	TRBV5-5	TRBJ2-1	-
TGCAGTGCTAGACGGGGAGTAGCGGGAAGCACAGATACGCAGTATTTT	CSARRGVAGSTDTQYF	TRBD2	TRBV20-1	TRBJ2-3	many
TGCAGTGCTACTAAGACACTTTCTAACTATGGCTGCACCTTC	CSATKTLSNYGCTF	-	TRBV20-1	TRBJ1-2	-
TGCGCCAGCAGCTCGATCGGGACCAAGGGAGATACGCAGTATTTT	CASSSIGTKGDTQYF	-	TRBV5-1	TRBJ2-3	once
TGCGCCAGCAGCCAAAATTCAGGGTACGGACAGCCCCAGCATTTT	CASSQNSGYGQPQHF	-	TRBV4-3	TRBJ1-5	-
TGTGCCAGCAGTTTAGCGGGCCAAAGCTCCTACAATGAGCAGTTCTTC	CASSLAGQSSYNEQFF	-	TRBV12-3/TRBV12-4	TRBJ2-1	few
TGTGCCAGCAGTGGAGGACAGGGCAACACAGATACGCAGTATTTT	CASSGGQGNTDTQYF	TRBD1	TRBV6-1	TRBJ2-3	-
TGCGCCAGCAGCCAAGCAACAGGCCCTCGGGAGCAGTTCTTC	CASSQATGPREQFF	-	TRBV4-1	TRBJ2-1	-
TGTGCCAGAAGCAGCTATGAGCAGTTCTTC	CARSSYEQFF	-	TRBV27	TRBJ2-1	few
TGTGCCAGCAGCCAAGGTGTAGCGGGAGGGCGGGACACCCAGTACTTC	CASSQGVAGGRDTQYF	TRBD2	TRBV4-2	TRBJ2-7	-
TGCAGTGCTAGAGACCCCGGGACAGGTCTCTCCGAGCAGTACTTC	CSARDPGTGLSEQYF	TRBD1	TRBV20-1	TRBJ2-7	-
TGTGCCAGCAGCCAAGTTGGATTGGGGGCAAATCAGTCGTACGAGCAGTACTTC	CASSQVGLGANQSYEQYF	-	TRBV4-2	TRBJ2-7	-
TGTGCCAGCAGCCAAATATGGGGCAATCAGCCCCAGCATTTT	CASSQIWGNQPQHF	-	TRBV6-5	TRBJ1-5	once
TGCAGTGCTAGAGTAGCGGGGGGGATGAGCTCCTACAATGAGCAGTTCTTC	CSARVAGGMSSYNEQFF	TRBD2	TRBV20-1	TRBJ2-1	once
TGTGCCAGTAGGCTATCGCACACTGAAGCTTTCTTT	CASRLSHTEAFF	-	TRBV28	TRBJ1-1	-
TGCAGCCTAGTTAGACTAGCGGGAGAGCAAGAGACCCAGTACTTC	CSLVRLAGEQETQYF	TRBD2	TRBV20-1	TRBJ2-5	once
TGTGCCAGTGGTCCTCAAGAGACCCAGTACTTC	CASGPQETQYF	-	TRBV6-6	TRBJ2-5	many
TGTGCCAGCAGCTTAGGGTCCGCGGGGGGCTCGGCCGACGAGCAGTACTTC	CASSLGSAGGSADEQYF	TRBD2	TRBV7-9	TRBJ2-7	once
TGTGCCAGCAGTTACTCCACGGGCCGGAAAGAGACCCAGTACTTC	CASSYSTGRKETQYF	-	TRBV6-5	TRBJ2-5	few
TGCAGTGCTAGGGGTCAGTTCAATCAGCCCCAGCATTTT	CSARGQFNQPQHF	-	TRBV20-1	TRBJ1-5	-
TGTGCCAGCAGCCGGACCGGGACAGGGTTCGAGCAGTACTTC	CASSRTGTGFEQYF	TRBD1	TRBV3-1	TRBJ2-7	-
TGCAGTGCTAGAGGGGATACTAATGAAAAACTGTTTTTT	CSARGDTNEKLFF	-	TRBV20-1	TRBJ1-4	-